A single T cell receptor (beta chain) is shown here with its context. This sample is part of a study of shared clonotypes between healthy human individuals. Samples underwent the assay at deep level. In the sorted-subset replicate PCRs, 200 ng DNA, 25,000 to 30,000 T cell genomes, was used. Repertoires were generated with immunoSEQ multiplex PCR, while TCRdb's copy carries only in-frame clones and drops some. The sample carries 1,400,000 or so clones, approximately 98.5% recorded once. Donors were healthy HIV-negative adults without recently reported acute infections or vaccinations. This TCR was recovered from a young man in good health. The sequenced sample was naive CD4+ T cells sorted from blood. This sample's subset: CD45RA+ positively selected.

For the CDR3, the DNA is TGTGCCAGCAGCTCCCGCCGATCTAGCACAGATACGCAGTATTTT. Residues: CASSSRRSSTDTQYF. The gene calls are TRBV5-4 and TRBJ2-3, with no clear D. CDR3 length: 15 residues. V was shortened by 3 bases and J by 0 bases, with 11 bases between the two germline ends. Germline assignment: CDR1 SGHNT and CDR2 YYREEE (reference sequence).